These 29 T cell receptor beta chains originate from one sample sequenced in a study of technical replicates of blood from a handful of donors. This table comes from immunoSEQ multiplex PCR, and its TCRdb copy is limited to in-frame clones, with some not included. Seen here are 75,000 to 90,000 clones, roughly 96% observed once, and the top ten hold roughly 0.33%. Sequencing was done on a sample of T cells isolated from PBMCs. These receptors all come from a human donor in good health.

V gene TRBV6-5 combines with J gene TRBJ1-2; 9 nucleotides line up with TRBD1. The CDR3 has 14 amino acids. Trimming cost V 5 bases and J 8 bases; bases outside gene matches: 9. Germline lookup yields CDR1 MNHEY and CDR2 SVGAGI. The CDR3 bases are TGTGCCAGCAGTCTGACCGGGACAGGGAAGGGCTACACCTTC. This translates into CASSLTGTGKGYTF.

The rearrangement links TRBV6-5 to TRBJ2-7; no reliable D call. Germline assignment: CDR1 MNHEY and CDR2 SVGAGI. CDR3 length: 14 amino acids. Between the trimmed V and J ends, which lost 7 bases and 2 bases, there was a span of 15 bases. CDR3 DNA sequence: TGTGCCAGCAAATCGTGGCAGTCGCCCTACGAGCAGTACTTC. Translation: CASKSWQSPYEQYF.

V gene TRBV9 combines with J gene TRBJ2-5; D gene ambiguous. V was shortened by 1 base and J by 1 base, with 14 bases between the two germline ends. The CDR3 length is 16 residues. Germline values: CDR1 SGDLS, CDR2 YYNGEE. CDR3 in DNA: TGTGCCAGCAGCGTAACCTCCAGCGTCGGCCAAGAGACCCAGTACTTC. Its translation is CASSVTSSVGQETQYF.

The count of this clone is one. V gene TRBV9 combines with J gene TRBJ2-1; tentatively, D is TRBD1 (5 bases). Germline CDR1 reads SGDLS; CDR2 reads YYNGEE. CDR3 size: 14 residues. The V end lost 1 base, the J end lost 7 bases, and 12 bases lay between the germline ends. The CDR3 protein is CASSVRHPGNEQFF. In DNA, the CDR3 is TGTGCCAGCAGCGTAAGACACCCAGGGAATGAGCAGTTCTTC. The full variable domain, in which reference TRBV9 and TRBJ2-1 provide the parts outside the CDR3, is DSGVTQTPKHLITATGQRVTLRCSPRSGDLSVYWYQQSLDQGLQFLIQYYNGEERAKGNILERFSAQQFPDLHSELNLSSLELGDSALYFCASSVRHPGNEQFFGPGTRLTVL.

The chain has TRBV19 and TRBJ1-5, with 7 bases that match TRBD1. CDR1 and CDR2 from the germline V gene are LNHDA and SQIVND (reference sequence). CDR3 length: 13 amino acids. V gave up 5 bases and J gave up 7 bases; unmatched junction bases: 5. CDR3 sequence reads: CASSDRAGQPQHF. CDR3 nucleotide sequence: TGTGCCAGTAGTGACAGGGCAGGACAGCCCCAGCATTTT.

This chain joins TRBV11-1 and TRBJ2-7; no clear D. Per the germline V gene, CDR1 is SGHAT and CDR2 is FQDESV (reference sequence). Trimming stripped 5 bases from V and 1 base from J, with 18 bases between. This CDR3 has 16 amino acids. The CDR3 reads CASSRTPGGKSYEQYF. The CDR3 DNA is TGTGCCAGCAGCCGAACCCCTGGCGGCAAGTCCTACGAGCAGTACTTC. The variable domain in full, completed from reference TRBV11-1 and TRBJ2-7, reads EAEVAQSPRYKITEKSQAVAFWCDPISGHATLYWYRQILGQGPELLVQFQDESVVDDSQLPKDRFSAERLKGVDSTLKIQPAELGDSAMYLCASSRTPGGKSYEQYFGPGTRLTVT.

The rearrangement uses TRBV28 and TRBJ2-7; D call uncertain. Germline lookup yields CDR1 MDHEN and CDR2 SYDVKM. V lost 3 bases and J 2 bases, leaving 8 bases between the germline ends. The CDR3 spans 13 residues. CDR3 region: CASSLGIPYEQYF. CDR3 coding DNA: TGTGCCAGCAGTTTGGGCATTCCCTACGAGCAGTACTTC.

The J gene is TRBJ1-4, the V gene TRBV28; D uncertain. Trimming cost V 5 bases and J 2 bases, with 12 bases left between them. Germline values: CDR1 MDHEN, CDR2 SYDVKM. The CDR3 extends over 15 amino acids. The CDR3 loop reads CASSKNPGTNEKLFF. The CDR3 DNA reads TGTGCCAGCAGTAAAAATCCGGGGACTAATGAAAAACTGTTTTTT.

This clone has a single count. The gene calls are TRBV9 and TRBJ2-3; D remains unclear. This CDR3 contains 14 residues. V was clipped by 0 bases and J by 4 bases, with 9 bases between them. Germline loops: CDR1 SGDLS, CDR2 YYNGEE. This CDR3 reads CASSVGSAPDTQYF. The DNA for the CDR3 is TGTGCCAGCAGCGTAGGGAGTGCTCCAGATACGCAGTATTTT.

The chain joins TRBV13 to TRBJ2-7; 8 bases are shared with TRBD2. V shed 4 bases and J 2 bases; nucleotides not matched to a gene: 7. Germline V lookup: CDR1 PRHDT, CDR2 FYEKMQ (reference sequence). This CDR3 comprises 15 residues. The CDR3: CASSSRGGLTYEQYF. As DNA, the CDR3 is TGTGCCAGCAGCTCTCGGGGGGGGTTAACCTACGAGCAGTACTTC. The variable domain in full, with the rest retrieved from reference TRBV13 and TRBJ2-7, is AAGVIQSPRHLIKEKRETATLKCYPIPRHDTVYWYQQGPGQDPQFLISFYEKMQSDKGSIPDRFSAQQFSDYHSELNMSSLELGDSALYFCASSSRGGLTYEQYFGPGTRLTVT.

The V and J genes are TRBV27 and TRBJ2-7, with D possibly TRBD1 on 6 matching bases. CDR3 size: 14 residues. Germline V gene sequence: CDR1 MNHEY, CDR2 SMNVEV (reference sequence). V gave up 7 bases and J gave up 2 bases, with 15 bases separating them. This CDR3 reads CASKTAGDPYEQYF. CDR3 sequence (DNA): TGTGCCAGCAAGACGGCAGGGGACCCCTACGAGCAGTACTTC.

V usage is TRBV10-1 and J usage is TRBJ2-2, with no clear D. The ends were cut back, 0 bases at V and 4 bases at J, with 6 bases in the middle. The CDR3 runs to 14 residues. The V gene's germline CDR1 is WNHNN and CDR2 SYGVQD (reference sequence). The chain's CDR3 is CASSESSFTGELFF. The CDR3 region has the DNA TGCGCCAGCAGTGAGTCTTCTTTCACCGGGGAGCTGTTTTTT.

The rearrangement links TRBV27 to TRBJ1-1; 8 bases are a match to TRBD1. Trimming took 7 bases from V and 1 from J; bases not matched to a gene: 11. The CDR3 has 16 amino acids. The germline V gene encodes CDR1 MNHEY and CDR2 SMNVEV (reference sequence). As DNA, the CDR3 is TGTGCCAGCATCACAGACAGGGGAAGAGGGAACACTGAAGCTTTCTTT. Residues: CASITDRGRGNTEAFF.

The chain recombines TRBV18 with TRBJ2-6; possible D gene TRBD1, 6 bases. The CDR3 has 17 amino acids. V lost 2 bases and J lost 0, with 11 bases in between. Germline V gene sequence: CDR1 KGHSH, CDR2 LQKENI. The chain's CDR3 is CASSPETGLSGANVLTF. The CDR3 nucleotides read TGTGCCAGCTCACCAGAGACAGGCCTCTCTGGGGCCAACGTCCTGACTTTC.

The chain carries TRBV29-1 and TRBJ1-2; 7 bases agree with TRBD1. The V gene end was trimmed by 4 bases and the J gene end by 7 bases; junction bases not matched to a gene: 3. Germline V gene lookup returns CDR1 SQVTM and CDR2 ANQGSEA. The CDR3 length is 11 residues. The DNA for the CDR3 is TGCAGCGTTGGACAGGGAGGTGGCTACACCTTC. This gives the protein CSVGQGGGYTF.

The rearrangement joins TRBV6-5 to TRBJ2-1; maybe TRBD1 (5 bases). Germline V gives CDR1 MNHEY, CDR2 SVGAGI. The CDR3 totals 15 residues. V was pared by 5 bases and J by 2 bases, with 13 bases between. The CDR3 loop reads CASSPRTSAYNEQFF. In nucleotides, the CDR3 is TGTGCCAGCAGTCCCCGGACATCGGCCTACAATGAGCAGTTCTTC.

The CDR3 protein is CASSQDLGRDYEQYF. Here the CDR3 DNA reads TGTGCCAGCAGCCAAGATCTTGGACGGGACTACGAGCAGTACTTC. The chain recombines TRBV14 with TRBJ2-7, with a tentative D call TRBD2 (5 bases). The germline V gene has CDR1 SGHDN and CDR2 FVKESK. The V end was cut by 0 bases, the J end by 3 bases, with 12 bases between. The CDR3 runs to 15 residues.

Concerning this clone itself: An end of the junction does not agree with germline; a read error may underlie this. The chain uses TRBV13 and TRBJ2-2, with D possibly TRBD1 on 5 matching bases. Looked up from germline, CDR1 is PRHDT and CDR2 is FYEKMQ (reference sequence). The CDR3 spans 14 residues. Written as DNA, the CDR3 is TGTGTCAGCAGCTTCGACAGAGATCCCGGGGAGCTGTTTTTT. Amino acid sequence: CVSSFDRDPGELFF.

The gene calls are TRBV9 and TRBJ2-3; 7 positions match TRBD2. V was pared by 4 bases and J by 0 bases, with 8 bases of the junction left unmatched. This CDR3 contains 16 residues. CDR1 and CDR2 from the germline V gene are SGDLS and YYNGEE. CDR3 DNA: TGTGCCAGCAGCACCCGACTAGCCCAGAGCACAGATACGCAGTATTTT. It yields the protein CASSTRLAQSTDTQYF.

This chain joins TRBV5-1 and TRBJ2-1; TRBD2 agrees at 8 bases. With 4 bases clipped from V and 4 bases from J, the junction kept 7 bases outside the gene matches. The CDR3 length is 15 residues. Germline CDR1 reads SGHRS; CDR2 reads YFSETQ. The CDR3 protein is CASSQTSGRYNEQFF. The DNA for the CDR3 is TGCGCCAGCAGCCAAACTAGCGGAAGATACAATGAGCAGTTCTTC.

The gene calls are TRBV7-9 and TRBJ2-3, with 7 bases fitting TRBD1. The CDR3 is 14 amino acids. Germline trimming cut 7 bases from V and 6 bases from J; bases unmatched to any gene: 10. Germline CDR1 and CDR2: SEHNR and FQNEAQ (reference sequence). The CDR3 region is CASTPRGMGDTQYF. The CDR3 nucleotides are TGTGCCAGCACCCCCAGGGGGATGGGGGATACGCAGTATTTT.

The chain couples TRBV7-9 to TRBJ2-7, with 8 bases lining up with TRBD2. The CDR3 covers 15 residues. V trimming: 5 bases; J trimming: 3 bases; junction bases outside the gene matches: 9. From germline, CDR1 is SEHNR and CDR2 FQNEAQ (reference sequence). The chain's CDR3 is CASSSREGPDYEQYF. CDR3 coding DNA: TGTGCCAGCAGCAGTCGGGAGGGCCCAGACTACGAGCAGTACTTC. The variable domain in full, with the rest retrieved from reference TRBV7-9 and TRBJ2-7, is DTGVSQNPRHKITKRGQNVTFRCDPISEHNRLYWYRQTLGQGPEFLTYFQNEAQLEKSRLLSDRFSAERPKGSFSTLEIQRTEQGDSAMYLCASSSREGPDYEQYFGPGTRLTVT.

The chain uses TRBV4-2 and TRBJ2-3; the match to TRBD1 covers 7 bases. V was pared by 3 bases and J by 6 bases, with 12 bases of the junction left unmatched. CDR1 is LGHNA, CDR2 YNFKEQ, per germline. This CDR3 has 16 residues. CDR3 sequence (DNA): TGTGCCAGCAGCCACCAATTTACAGGGGCCAGGGATACGCAGTATTTT. It specifies CASSHQFTGARDTQYF.

This chain joins TRBV6-5 and TRBJ1-3; D is unresolved. CDR3 length equals 13 residues. Trimming stripped 6 bases from V and 4 bases from J, with 10 bases between. CDR1 is MNHEY, CDR2 SVGAGI, per germline. This chain's CDR3 is CASSPVSGNTIYF. Written as DNA, the CDR3 is TGTGCCAGCAGCCCCGTTTCGGGAAACACCATATATTTT.

V gene TRBV5-1 combines with J gene TRBJ2-7; tentatively, D is TRBD2 (5 bases). The CDR3 has 14 amino acids. CDR1 is SGHRS and CDR2 is YFSETQ in the germline V gene. Trimming took off 1 base at V and 1 base at J, with 9 bases between the two ends. CDR3 protein: CASSLFGESYEQYF. The CDR3 DNA follows: TGCGCCAGCAGCTTGTTCGGGGAATCCTACGAGCAGTACTTC.

The chain uses TRBV15 and TRBJ2-1, with 9 positions matching TRBD1. CDR1 and CDR2 (germline): LNHNV, YYDKDF (reference sequence). The J segment lost 5 bases and the V segment lost 3 bases, leaving 5 bases of the junction unmatched. This CDR3 is 15 amino acids long. For the CDR3, the DNA is TGTGCCACCAGCAGCCGGGACAGGGCCAACAATGAGCAGTTCTTC. Protein sequence: CATSSRDRANNEQFF.

This clone was recorded once. The gene calls are TRBV28 and TRBJ2-3; TRBD1 might be the D (5 bases). CDR1 and CDR2 (germline): MDHEN, SYDVKM. CDR3 size: 15 residues. V was trimmed by 4 bases and J by 0 bases, leaving 11 bases between them. The CDR3 bases are TGTGCCAGCAGTTCCCTCAGGGATAGCACAGATACGCAGTATTTT. Translating it yields CASSSLRDSTDTQYF.

This clone occurred a few times. The chain recombines TRBV6-5 with TRBJ2-7; D gene ambiguous. Germline V CDR1 and CDR2: MNHEY, SVGAGI. Between the trimmed V and J ends, which lost 4 bases and 0 bases, there was a span of 13 bases. The CDR3 runs 15 residues. The CDR3 sequence: CASSLETSSSYEQYF. Here the CDR3 DNA reads TGTGCCAGCAGTTTGGAGACTTCCAGCTCCTACGAGCAGTACTTC.

The chain is built from TRBV9 and TRBJ2-2, with TRBD2 identical over 8 bases. Germline assignment: CDR1 SGDLS and CDR2 YYNGEE. This CDR3 region has 15 residues. Trimming took 7 bases from V and 5 from J; bases not matched to a gene: 10. The DNA for the CDR3 is TGTGCCAGCTGTTGCGGGAGGACGGGAACCGGGGAGCTGTTTTTT. As protein: CASCCGRTGTGELFF. The entire variable domain, with the rest obtained from reference TRBV9 and TRBJ2-2, is as follows: DSGVTQTPKHLITATGQRVTLRCSPRSGDLSVYWYQQSLDQGLQFLIQYYNGEERAKGNILERFSAQQFPDLHSELNLSSLELGDSALYFCASCCGRTGTGELFFGEGSRLTVL.